A single sample gave rise to the 6 T cell receptor beta chains below, sequenced in a study of regulatory T cells in long-lasting Graves disease. Time point given: persistent/refractory GD, antithyroid drugs over 5 years with positive TRAb. The TCR library was prepared using RNA isolated from PBMCs. Arm-PCR with iRepertoire HTBI primers amplified the CDR3 regions for these TCR beta libraries. TCRdb redid the calling of the multiplex PCR reads with MiXCR, one entry per CDR3 protein. The data hold around 460,000 distinct CDR3 sequences, with roughly 22% observed a single time. This sample comprised peripheral blood mononuclear cells (PBMCs), obtained when the disease was refractory, from a patient treated with antithyroid drugs. Receptor source: a female donor with Graves disease.

The CDR3 spells CASSIGGGAREAFF. The CDR3 DNA reads TGTGCCAGTAGTATCGGGGGGGGGGCTCGAGAAGCTTTCTTT. The J gene is TRBJ1-1, the V gene TRBV19; D is possibly TRBD1 (6 bases). The ends were cut back, 3 bases at V and 8 bases at J, with 16 bases in the middle. CDR1 LNHDA and CDR2 SQIVND come from the germline V gene (reference sequence). The length of the CDR3 is 14 residues. The entire variable domain, with the rest obtained from reference TRBV19 and TRBJ1-1, is as follows: DGGITQSPKYLFRKEGQNVTLSCEQNLNHDAMYWYRQDPGQGLRLIYYSQIVNDFQKGDIAEGYSVSREKKESFPLTVTSAQKNPTAFYLCASSIGGGAREAFFGQGTRLTVV.

At least ten counts were recorded for this clonotype. The rearrangement links TRBV6-2 or TRBV6-3 to TRBJ1-2; unclear D gene. The germline CDR1 and CDR2 sequences are MNHEY and SVGEGT. The CDR3 runs to 14 residues. The V gene lost 6 bases and the J gene lost 8 bases, with 19 bases spanning the gap. In DNA, the CDR3 is TGTGCCAGCAGCCTCGGACTCGGCCTAGGCGGCTACACCTTC. Translation: CASSLGLGLGGYTF.

This clonotype was seen only a few times. This chain links TRBV20-1 with TRBJ1-3; D is unclear. Germline values: CDR1 DFQATT, CDR2 SNEGSKA (reference sequence). CDR3 length: 15 residues. Deletions cut 3 bases from V and 0 bases from J, with 12 bases between. The CDR3 loop is CSASTGRSSGNTIYF. In DNA, the CDR3 is TGCAGTGCTAGCACCGGACGGAGCTCTGGAAACACCATATATTTT.

The sample holds many counts of this clonotype. The rearrangement links TRBV24-1 to TRBJ2-7; TRBD2 matches at 14 bases. The CDR3 has 20 amino acids. Trimming removed 0 bases from V and 6 bases from J; junction bases left unmatched: 15. CDR1 is KGHDR and CDR2 is SFDVKD in the germline V gene. The CDR3 sequence is CATSDLTLGLAGGGPCEQYF. The CDR3 DNA is TGTGCCACCAGTGATTTGACGCTCGGACTAGCGGGAGGAGGGCCTTGCGAGCAGTACTTC.

The J gene is TRBJ1-5, the V gene TRBV19, with TRBD1 matching 9 bases. The V gene end was trimmed by 3 bases and the J gene end by 6 bases; junction bases not matched to a gene: 6. CDR1 and CDR2 from the germline V gene are LNHDA and SQIVND (reference sequence). CDR3 size: 15 residues. CDR3: CASSITQGAGQPQHF. The DNA of the CDR3 is TGTGCCAGTAGTATCACACAGGGGGCAGGTCAGCCCCAGCATTTT.

This chain links TRBV7-9 with TRBJ2-7; 7 positions agree with TRBD1. V shed 5 bases and J 5 bases; nucleotides not matched to a gene: 12. Germline loops: CDR1 SEHNR, CDR2 FQNEAQ (reference sequence). The CDR3 extends over 15 amino acids. CDR3 loop: CASSPPGTAENEQYF. The CDR3 region has the DNA TGTGCCAGCAGCCCACCCGGGACAGCTGAGAACGAGCAGTACTTC. Combining the CDR3 with reference TRBV7-9 and TRBJ2-7 gives the whole variable domain DTGVSQNPRHKITKRGQNVTFRCDPISEHNRLYWYRQTLGQGPEFLTYFQNEAQLEKSRLLSDRFSAERPKGSFSTLEIQRTEQGDSAMYLCASSPPGTAENEQYFGPGTRLTVT.